These 30 T cell receptor beta chains share one sample of origin, sequenced in a study of post-analysis software for immune sequencing data. Study-level results: A handful of TRBV segments were significantly more frequent in patients than in controls. TRBV5-6, TRBV5-1 and TRBV20-1 were among these segments.

Prepared TCR beta cDNA libraries contained unique molecular identifiers. TCRdb called the PCR reads again in MiXCR, with one record for every CDR3 protein. The sample yields about 540,000 distinct CDR3 sequences, under 40% seen once. These receptors are not linked to any known antigen. Material for sequencing was blood. These receptor sequences come from a girl aged 2-17 years with multiple sclerosis.

Worth noting for this clonotype: At one end the junction does not follow the germline gene, possibly because of a read error. The chain joins TRBV4-2 to TRBJ2-4, with D hard to call. Germline lookup yields CDR1 LGHNA and CDR2 YNFKEQ. There are 13 residues in the CDR3. This CDR3 reads CASSQDQADEQHF. Written as DNA, the CDR3 is TGTGCCAGCAGCCAAGATCAGGCGGACGAGCAGCACTTC.

The J gene is TRBJ1-1, the V gene TRBV5-1; perhaps TRBD1 as D (5 bases). Germline V gene lookup returns CDR1 SGHRS and CDR2 YFSETQ. The V end was cut by 0 bases, the J end by 3 bases, with 12 bases between. The CDR3 loop spans 15 amino acids. CDR3 region: CASSLERGRYTEAFF. CDR3 nucleotides: TGCGCCAGCAGCTTGGAACGGGGCAGGTACACTGAAGCTTTCTTT.

This clonotype was seen repeatedly, ten times or more. The V gene is TRBV5-1, the J gene TRBJ2-3, with D unclear. Germline CDR1 SGHRS, CDR2 YFSETQ. Trimming shortened V by 5 bases and J by 2 bases, and 9 bases separated the two germline ends. The CDR3 runs to 13 residues. The CDR3 here is CASRGFNTDTQYF. CDR3 coding DNA: TGCGCCAGCAGGGGGTTCAACACAGATACGCAGTATTTT.

Only a few counts were recorded for this clonotype. The chain is built from TRBV20-1 and TRBJ2-5, with 7 bases fitting TRBD2. Looked up from germline, CDR1 is DFQATT and CDR2 is SNEGSKA (reference sequence). The CDR3 runs to 16 residues. Trimming at V came to 3 bases and at J to 2 bases, leaving 12 bases not matched to a gene. This CDR3 is CSARGGGGATQETQYF. In DNA, the CDR3 is TGCAGTGCTAGGGGTGGCGGGGGAGCAACGCAAGAGACCCAGTACTTC.

The V and J genes are TRBV3-1 and TRBJ1-4; D gene unclear. The CDR3 spans 15 residues. V was shortened by 2 bases and J by 0 bases, with 7 bases between the two germline ends. From germline, CDR1 is LGHDT and CDR2 YNNKEL (reference sequence). CDR3 nucleotides: TGTGCCAGCAGCCAAAACCTTGCAACTAATGAAAAACTGTTTTTT. Encoded protein: CASSQNLATNEKLFF.

The chain uses TRBV20-1 and TRBJ2-7, with D uncertain. Germline-derived CDR1 and CDR2 are DFQATT and SNEGSKA (reference sequence). Trimming shortened V by 0 bases and J by 3 bases, and 9 bases separated the two germline ends. This CDR3 is 13 amino acids long. This chain's CDR3 is CSARDPSGYEQYF. CDR3 DNA sequence: TGCAGTGCTAGAGACCCTTCTGGCTACGAGCAGTACTTC.

This clonotype was picked up a small number of times. V usage is TRBV7-9 and J usage is TRBJ1-2; 9 nucleotides line up with TRBD1. V was clipped by 0 bases and J by 3 bases; unmatched bases: 5. CDR3 size: 16 residues. Germline CDR1 and CDR2: SEHNR and FQNEAQ (reference sequence). DNA of the CDR3: TGTGCCAGCAGCTTAGCGACACAGGGGGCCTACTATGGCTACACCTTC. Translating it yields CASSLATQGAYYGYTF.

This clonotype was counted only a few times. The rearrangement uses TRBV25-1 and TRBJ1-2; TRBD1 agrees at 11 bases. CDR1 and CDR2 (germline): MGHDK, SYGVNS. This CDR3 comprises 16 residues. Germline trimming cut 3 bases from V and 8 bases from J; bases unmatched to any gene: 11. CDR3 sequence (DNA): TGTGCCAGCAGTGATCCCGGACAGGGGGCGATGGACGGCTACACCTTC. The encoded protein is CASSDPGQGAMDGYTF.

The table lists this clonotype with a few counts. This chain joins TRBV24-1 and TRBJ2-1, with 9 bases that match TRBD1. CDR1 and CDR2 from the germline V gene are KGHDR and SFDVKD. This CDR3 contains 19 residues. The V and J ends lost 0 bases and 0 bases, in that order; junction bases with no gene match: 8. CDR3 region: CATSDLGQGPWSSYNEQFF. The CDR3 region has the DNA TGTGCCACCAGTGATTTGGGACAGGGGCCGTGGAGCTCCTACAATGAGCAGTTCTTC.

The chain carries TRBV7-2 and TRBJ1-5, with 8 bases identical to TRBD1. Unmatched junction bases numbered 20, after V lost 4 bases and J lost 9 bases. The CDR3 extends over 18 amino acids. Germline values: CDR1 SGHTA, CDR2 FQGNSA. CDR3 amino acids: CASSSPQDRGYQRWPQHF. Here the CDR3 DNA reads TGTGCCAGCAGCTCTCCACAAGACAGGGGATACCAGCGTTGGCCCCAGCATTTT. Full variable domain (outside the CDR3, taken from reference TRBV7-2 and TRBJ1-5): GAGVSQSPSNKVTEKGKDVELRCDPISGHTALYWYRQSLGQGLEFLIYFQGNSAPDKSGLPSDRFSAERTGGSVSTLTIQRTQQEDSAVYLCASSSPQDRGYQRWPQHFGDGTRLSIL.

This clonotype was recorded a few times. This chain connects TRBV10-3 to TRBJ2-3; D is unclear. Trimming removed 6 bases at V and 0 bases at J, with 7 bases between. This CDR3 contains 13 residues. Germline loops: CDR1 ENHRY, CDR2 SYGVKD. The CDR3 reads CAISLGSTDTQYF. For the CDR3, the DNA is TGTGCCATCAGCTTAGGAAGCACAGATACGCAGTATTTT.

The chain joins TRBV5-1 to TRBJ1-2; the D is unclear. The CDR3 length is 15 residues. The ends were cut back, 5 bases at V and 6 bases at J, with 20 bases in the middle. Germline CDR1 SGHRS, CDR2 YFSETQ. CDR3 sequence reads: CASRPLDRLVDGYTF. Here the CDR3 DNA reads TGCGCCAGCAGACCCCTGGACCGCCTTGTGGATGGCTACACCTTC.

The chain recombines TRBV29-1 with TRBJ1-1; weak D call: TRBD1 (5 bases). The CDR3 is made up of 13 amino acids. V was cut by 2 bases and J by 4 bases, with 11 bases left in between. The V gene's germline CDR1 is SQVTM and CDR2 ANQGSEA. The CDR3 reads CSVELQGGTEAFF. CDR3 bases: TGCAGCGTTGAACTTCAGGGAGGCACTGAAGCTTTCTTT.

The gene calls are TRBV7-2 and TRBJ1-6; D is ambiguous. V lost 3 bases to trimming and J lost 10 bases, with 16 bases between them. Germline CDR1 SGHTA, CDR2 FQGNSA. This CDR3 comprises 15 residues. The CDR3 DNA reads TGTGCCAGCAGCTTCGGCCAGTCTGTAGAATCACCCCTCCACTTT. This codes for CASSFGQSVESPLHF. The variable domain in full, with the rest retrieved from reference TRBV7-2 and TRBJ1-6, is GAGVSQSPSNKVTEKGKDVELRCDPISGHTALYWYRQSLGQGLEFLIYFQGNSAPDKSGLPSDRFSAERTGGSVSTLTIQRTQQEDSAVYLCASSFGQSVESPLHFGNGTRLTVT.

The V and J genes are TRBV5-1 and TRBJ2-2; 7 bases fit TRBD1. Per germline, CDR1 SGHRS and CDR2 YFSETQ. There are 17 residues in the CDR3. The junction had 7 bases not matched to a gene; V was cut back by 0 bases and J by 2 bases. CDR3 amino acids: CASSLGGRGINTGELFF. The CDR3 bases are TGCGCCAGCAGCTTGGGAGGCAGGGGGATCAACACCGGGGAGCTGTTTTTT.

The rearrangement links TRBV4-1 to TRBJ1-5, with 7 bases that match TRBD1. With V trimmed by 0 bases and J by 4 bases, 6 bases remained unmatched. In germline, CDR1 is MGHRA, CDR2 YSYEKL. This CDR3 has 16 residues. The CDR3 sequence is CASSQEGRGRNQPQHF. In DNA, the CDR3 is TGCGCCAGCAGCCAAGAGGGCAGGGGGAGGAATCAGCCCCAGCATTTT.

This clonotype has a handful of counts. The chain combines TRBV4-1 with TRBJ2-7; 9 bases are a match to TRBD1. J lost 0 bases, V lost 2 bases, and 8 bases had no gene match. Germline V gives CDR1 MGHRA, CDR2 YSYEKL. This CDR3 comprises 17 residues. This CDR3 reads CASSQTPTGGFSYEQYF. In nucleotides, the CDR3 is TGCGCCAGCAGCCAAACTCCAACAGGGGGCTTCTCCTACGAGCAGTACTTC.

The chain has TRBV19 and TRBJ1-1; no reliable D call. Germline V gives CDR1 LNHDA, CDR2 SQIVND (reference sequence). This CDR3 is 15 amino acids long. V shed 6 bases and J shed 5 bases, with 19 bases lying between them. This chain's CDR3 is CASSTLWAAETEAFF. The CDR3 nucleotides are TGTGCCAGTAGCACTCTCTGGGCCGCGGAGACTGAAGCTTTCTTT.

As for this clonotype: A much larger clone sits a single nucleotide away, making a read error possible. CDR3 DNA sequence: TGCGCCAGCAGCCATGCCTTTAGGAGGGGTTGGGAGACCCAGTACTTC. Amino acid sequence: CASSHAFRRGWETQYF. V gene TRBV4-1 combines with J gene TRBJ2-5, with D possibly TRBD2 on 6 matching bases. V lost 3 bases and J 5 bases, leaving 19 bases between the germline ends. Germline V lookup: CDR1 MGHRA, CDR2 YSYEKL. The CDR3 loop spans 16 amino acids.

This chain connects TRBV6-1 to TRBJ2-2; 9 bases line up with TRBD1. The V segment lost 10 bases and the J segment 4 bases; nucleotides outside the gene matches: 13. Germline lookup yields CDR1 MNHNS and CDR2 SASEGT. The CDR3 has 16 amino acids. CDR3 nucleotide sequence: TGTGCCACCCCGGGACAGGGTGTAATTGGCACCGGGGAGCTGTTTTTT. This gives the protein CATPGQGVIGTGELFF.

This clonotype was detected a few times. A single base separates this from a much larger clone, so it may be a read error. This rearrangement joins TRBV4-1 to TRBJ2-5; perhaps TRBD2 as D (6 bases). The V gene's germline CDR1 is MGHRA and CDR2 YSYEKL. Trimming took 1 base from V and 11 from J, leaving 23 bases between them. This CDR3 has 16 amino acids. The CDR3 reads CASSQVSGLASNEQYF. The CDR3 region has the DNA TGCGCCAGCAGCCAAGTCTCGGGGCTAGCGTCCAATGAGCAGTACTTC.

This clonotype has just a few counts. This rearrangement joins TRBV20-1 to TRBJ2-6, with 11 bases matching TRBD1. Germline V gene lookup returns CDR1 DFQATT and CDR2 SNEGSKA (reference sequence). V lost 1 base and J lost 0; bases outside the gene matches: 14. The CDR3 length is 21 residues. The CDR3 region is CSARGAWDRGVGPSGANVLTF. The CDR3 bases are TGCAGTGCTAGAGGAGCGTGGGACAGGGGGGTGGGTCCCTCTGGGGCCAACGTCCTGACTTTC.

About this clonotype itself: This could be a read error, since a much larger clone is one nucleotide away. This sequence joins TRBV7-2 and TRBJ2-1, with D possibly being TRBD1 or TRBD2 (6 bases each). The V end lost 10 bases, the J end lost 8 bases, and 21 bases lay between the germline ends. This CDR3 comprises 14 residues. Germline-derived CDR1 and CDR2 are SGHTA and FQGNSA. The CDR3 DNA is TGTGCCAACAGATCGAAGGGGGGCCCCCATGAGCAGTTCTTC. It is translated as CANRSKGGPHEQFF.

This rearrangement joins TRBV29-1 to TRBJ2-3, with a possible D match to TRBD1 (5 bases). The CDR3 covers 14 residues. Germline V CDR1 and CDR2: SQVTM, ANQGSEA. The V gene lost 3 bases and the J gene lost 2 bases, with 12 bases spanning the gap. Written as DNA, the CDR3 is TGCAGCGTTGAGTCTTGGGGCTCCACAGATACGCAGTATTTT. It is translated as CSVESWGSTDTQYF.

For the CDR3, the DNA is TGTGCCAGCAGCTTCTTTATCGCGGACTCCTACGAGCAGTACTTC. It specifies CASSFFIADSYEQYF. This sequence joins TRBV5-5 and TRBJ2-7; D unresolved. With 2 bases removed from V and 0 bases from J, the gap between germline ends came to 12 bases. This CDR3 region has 15 residues. From germline, CDR1 is SGHKS and CDR2 YYEKEE (reference sequence).

To note about this clonotype: A read error may be the cause here, since a much bigger clone is one base away. V gene TRBV27 combines with J gene TRBJ2-5; no reliable D call. The DNA end is a closer match to TRBJ2-7, so the J assignment may be wrong. CDR3 length equals 13 residues. Germline CDR1 reads MNHEY; CDR2 reads SMNVEV (reference sequence). The CDR3 DNA reads as TGTGCCAGCAGTCGGCTGAATGTCTACGAGCAGTACTTC. Protein: CASSRLNVYEQYF.

The V and J genes are TRBV6-5 and TRBJ1-2; D unclear. The V end was cut by 7 bases, the J end by 2 bases, with 11 bases between. CDR1 and CDR2 from the germline V gene are MNHEY and SVGAGI. The CDR3 is 13 residues long. The chain's CDR3 is CASTLAANYGYTF. CDR3 DNA: TGTGCCAGCACCCTAGCAGCGAACTATGGCTACACCTTC.

A few counts support this clonotype. V usage is TRBV28 and J usage is TRBJ1-2; no reliable D call. CDR1 is MDHEN, CDR2 SYDVKM, per germline. With 7 bases removed from V and 7 bases from J, the gap between germline ends came to 13 bases. The length of the CDR3 is 12 residues. CDR3 amino acids: CASTLRVGGYTF. CDR3 coding DNA: TGTGCCAGCACTTTGAGGGTCGGTGGCTACACCTTC.

The V gene is TRBV5-1, the J gene TRBJ2-1; D may be TRBD1 (5 bases). Trimming cost V 0 bases and J 12 bases, with 13 bases left between them. The CDR3 has 13 amino acids. Germline lookup yields CDR1 SGHRS and CDR2 YFSETQ. The CDR3 sequence: CASSLGGPDGQFF. In DNA, the CDR3 is TGCGCCAGCAGCTTGGGGGGCCCCGATGGGCAGTTCTTC.

The chain couples TRBV10-3 to TRBJ2-2; D not certain. The V end was cut by 4 bases, the J end by 2 bases, with 8 bases between. This CDR3 comprises 14 residues. Looked up from germline, CDR1 is ENHRY and CDR2 is SYGVKD. The chain's CDR3 is CAISGRSNTGELFF. DNA of the CDR3: TGTGCCATCAGTGGTCGATCTAACACCGGGGAGCTGTTTTTT.